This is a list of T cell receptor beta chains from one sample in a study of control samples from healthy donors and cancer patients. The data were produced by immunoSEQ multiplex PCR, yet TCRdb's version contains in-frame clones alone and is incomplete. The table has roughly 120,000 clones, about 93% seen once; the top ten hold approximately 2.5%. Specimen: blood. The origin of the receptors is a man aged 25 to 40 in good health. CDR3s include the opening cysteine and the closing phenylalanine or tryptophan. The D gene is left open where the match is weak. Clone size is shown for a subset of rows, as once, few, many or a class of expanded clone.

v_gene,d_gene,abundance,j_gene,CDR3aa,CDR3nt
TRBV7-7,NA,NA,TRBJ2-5,CASSPRAGQETQYF,TGTGCCAGCAGCCCAAGGGCAGGACAAGAGACCCAGTACTTC
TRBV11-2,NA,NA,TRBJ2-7,CASSLEQGHEQYF,TGTGCCAGCAGCTTAGAGCAGGGCCACGAGCAGTACTTC
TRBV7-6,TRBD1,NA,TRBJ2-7,CASSLGGRGTYEQYF,TGTGCCAGCAGCTTAGGGGGCAGGGGGACCTACGAGCAGTACTTC
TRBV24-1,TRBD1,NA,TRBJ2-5,CATSDRDRGETQYF,TGTGCCACCAGTGACCGGGACAGGGGAGAGACCCAGTACTTC
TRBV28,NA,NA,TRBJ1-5,CASSLRGINQPQHF,TGTGCCAGCAGTTTACGAGGGATTAATCAGCCCCAGCATTTT
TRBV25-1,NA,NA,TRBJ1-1,CASSESRGDTEAFF,TGTGCCAGCAGTGAATCGCGGGGGGACACTGAAGCTTTCTTT
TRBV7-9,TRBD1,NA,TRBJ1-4,CASSFSGGRNEKLFF,TGTGCCAGCAGCTTTTCAGGGGGCCGGAATGAAAAACTGTTTTTT
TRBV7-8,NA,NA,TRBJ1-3,CASSPRPGVSGNTIYF,TGTGCCAGCAGTCCCCGTCCGGGGGTCTCTGGAAACACCATATATTTT
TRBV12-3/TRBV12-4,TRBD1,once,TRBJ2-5,CASSQTGVETQYF,TGTGCCAGCAGTCAGACAGGGGTCGAGACCCAGTACTTC
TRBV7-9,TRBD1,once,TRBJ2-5,CASSPGQGGQETQYF,TGTGCCAGCAGCCCGGGACAGGGTGGTCAAGAGACCCAGTACTTC
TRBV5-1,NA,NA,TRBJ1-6,CASSLELAENSPLHF,TGCGCCAGCAGCTTGGAGCTAGCCGAAAATTCACCCCTCCACTTT
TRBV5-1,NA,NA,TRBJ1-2,CASSSSGTTGRGYTF,TGCGCCAGCAGCTCCTCCGGGACGACAGGAAGGGGCTACACCTTC
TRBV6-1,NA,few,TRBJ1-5,CASSEEVPGQVVRQPQHF,TGTGCCAGCAGTGAAGAGGTTCCTGGGCAGGTGGTGCGTCAGCCCCAGCATTTT
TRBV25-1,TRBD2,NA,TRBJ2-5,CASSEGGTSGGPSETQYF,TGTGCCAGCAGTGAAGGTGGGACTAGCGGGGGGCCGTCAGAGACCCAGTACTTC
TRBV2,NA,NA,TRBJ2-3,CASSVRRGEDTQYF,TGTGCCAGCAGTGTACGCCGGGGAGAAGATACGCAGTATTTT
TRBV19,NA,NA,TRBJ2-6,CASRGASGANVLTF,TGTGCCAGTAGAGGGGCATCGGGGGCCAACGTCCTGACTTTC
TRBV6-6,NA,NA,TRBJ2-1,CASSYGLGAGYNEQFF,TGTGCCAGCAGTTACGGCCTGGGGGCAGGGTACAATGAGCAGTTCTTC
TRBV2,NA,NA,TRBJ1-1,CASSNDGNTEAFF,TGTGCCAGCAGTAACGATGGGAACACTGAAGCTTTCTTT
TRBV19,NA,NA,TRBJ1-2,CASRLSGPYGYTF,TGTGCCAGTAGACTTTCAGGCCCCTATGGCTACACCTTC
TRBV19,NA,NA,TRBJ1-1,CASSHLLDGTEAFF,TGTGCCAGTAGTCACCTATTGGACGGCACTGAAGCTTTCTTT
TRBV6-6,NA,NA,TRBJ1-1,CASSYGGELVNTEAFF,TGTGCCAGCAGTTATGGAGGGGAATTAGTGAACACTGAAGCTTTCTTT
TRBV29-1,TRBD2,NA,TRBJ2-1,CSVVPGLGYHEQFF,TGCAGCGTGGTACCGGGACTAGGGTATCATGAGCAGTTCTTC
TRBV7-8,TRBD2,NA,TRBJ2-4,CASSWLTGLGNIQYF,TGTGCCAGCAGCTGGCTGACCGGACTAGGAAACATTCAGTACTTC
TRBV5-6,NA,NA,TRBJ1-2,CASSLANYGYTF,TGTGCCAGCAGCTTAGCTAACTATGGCTACACCTTC
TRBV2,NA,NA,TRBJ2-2,CASRGQTNTGELFF,TGTGCCAGCAGAGGTCAAACGAACACCGGGGAGCTGTTTTTT
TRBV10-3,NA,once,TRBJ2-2,CAISEVTGELFF,TGTGCCATCAGTGAGGTAACCGGGGAGCTGTTTTTT
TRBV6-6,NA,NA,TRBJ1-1,CASSYSTNRPNTEAFF,TGTGCCAGCAGTTACTCGACCAACAGGCCGAACACTGAAGCTTTCTTT
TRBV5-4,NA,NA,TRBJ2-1,CASMWGLGNEQFF,TGTGCCAGCATGTGGGGTCTTGGCAATGAGCAGTTCTTC
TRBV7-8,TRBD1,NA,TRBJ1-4,CASSFTTGAKLFF,TGTGCCAGCAGTTTCACGACAGGGGCGAAACTGTTTTTT
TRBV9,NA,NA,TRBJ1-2,CASSPQGPGMSYGYTF,TGTGCCAGCAGCCCCCAGGGGCCGGGGATGAGCTATGGCTACACCTTC
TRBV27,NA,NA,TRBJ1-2,CASSRRQSGSYGYTF,TGTGCCAGCAGTCGACGACAGAGTGGGAGCTATGGCTACACCTTC
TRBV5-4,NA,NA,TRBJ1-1,CASSLDSYTEAFF,TGTGCCAGCAGCCTGGACAGCTACACTGAAGCTTTCTTT
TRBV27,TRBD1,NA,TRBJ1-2,CASSPSTGELNYGYTF,TGTGCCAGCAGCCCTTCGACAGGGGAACTAAACTATGGCTACACCTTC
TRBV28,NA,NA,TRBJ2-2,CASSHGQINTGELFF,TGTGCCAGCAGTCACGGACAGATTAACACCGGGGAGCTGTTTTTT
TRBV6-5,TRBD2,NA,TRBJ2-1,CASCRDYSFDEQFF,TGTGCCAGCTGTCGGGACTACAGTTTCGATGAGCAGTTCTTC
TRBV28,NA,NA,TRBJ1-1,CASSLGKFGKGGTEAFF,TGTGCCAGCAGCTTGGGCAAATTTGGGAAGGGTGGTACTGAAGCTTTCTTT